The 27 T cell receptor beta chains reported below all come from one sample, sequenced in a study of blood T cell repertoires in COVID-19. Here immunoSEQ multiplex PCR was the method, and the copy in TCRdb shows in-frame clones only, minus some. The repertoire holds 63,000 or so clones, with around 92% as singletons. The specimen sequenced was peripheral blood. The receptors were gathered from a man aged 55-75 years with acute or convalescent COVID-19.

This chain links TRBV4-2 with TRBJ1-1; a possible D gene is TRBD1 (5 bases). CDR3 size: 13 residues. Germline CDR1 and CDR2: LGHNA and YNFKEQ. Trimming stripped 2 bases from V and 3 bases from J, with 7 bases between. CDR3 bases: TGTGCCAGCAGCCAACGACAGTACACTGAAGCTTTCTTT. Translation: CASSQRQYTEAFF.

This sequence joins TRBV28 and TRBJ1-1, with D perhaps TRBD1 (5 bases). Looked up from germline, CDR1 is MDHEN and CDR2 is SYDVKM. CDR3 length: 14 residues. Trimming shortened V by 6 bases and J by 1 base, and 12 bases separated the two germline ends. CDR3 nucleotide sequence: TGTGCCAGCAGCCCCGGCGGGACGAACACTGAAGCTTTCTTT. This encodes CASSPGGTNTEAFF.

This clone has a handful of counts. The chain recombines TRBV19 with TRBJ2-2, with D tentatively TRBD1 (5 bases). Trimming shortened V by 7 bases and J by 4 bases, and 19 bases separated the two germline ends. The germline gives CDR1 LNHDA, CDR2 SQIVND (reference sequence). The CDR3 extends over 16 amino acids. The CDR3, as DNA: TGTGCCAGTACCCATATAGGGGCCGGGTTCACCGGGGAGCTGTTTTTT. Protein product: CASTHIGAGFTGELFF.

The rearrangement uses TRBV7-2 and TRBJ1-1; TRBD1 aligns across 10 bases. V lost 6 bases to trimming and J lost 6 bases; unmatched junction nucleotides: 10. CDR3 size: 15 residues. In germline, CDR1 is SGHTA, CDR2 FQGNSA. The CDR3: CASSSSGTGVPEAFF. The DNA of the CDR3 is TGTGCCAGCAGTTCTTCCGGGACAGGGGTACCTGAAGCTTTCTTT.

The V call is TRBV7-3, the J call TRBJ2-5; tentative D call: TRBD2 (6 bases). V lost 1 base and J lost 4, with 16 bases in between. The germline CDR1 and CDR2 sequences are SGHTA and FQGTGA. The CDR3 loop spans 16 amino acids. The CDR3 is CASSLRVEGRGETQYF. CDR3 nucleotides: TGTGCCAGCAGCTTAAGGGTGGAGGGGAGAGGAGAGACCCAGTACTTC.

The V call is TRBV5-6, the J call TRBJ2-2; tentative D call: TRBD1 (5 bases). From germline, CDR1 is SGHDT and CDR2 YYEEEE. The length of the CDR3 is 13 residues. Trimming cost V 2 bases and J 4 bases, with 6 bases left between them. The CDR3 DNA follows: TGTGCCAGCAGCTTTAGGGGCACCGGGGAGCTGTTTTTT. Protein: CASSFRGTGELFF.

V is TRBV2 and J is TRBJ1-5, with 9 bases that match TRBD1. The CDR3 loop spans 15 amino acids. From germline, CDR1 is SNHLY and CDR2 FYNNEI. V shed 7 bases and J 3 bases; nucleotides not matched to a gene: 7. DNA for the CDR3: TGTGCCAGCAACCCGGGACAGGGTGCCAATCAGCCCCAGCATTTT. Its protein product is CASNPGQGANQPQHF.

The chain uses TRBV5-4 and TRBJ1-6; 8 nucleotides align to TRBD1. V shed 0 bases, J shed 6 bases, and the junction held 5 bases outside the gene matches. The CDR3 runs to 16 residues. The germline gives CDR1 SGHNT, CDR2 YYREEE (reference sequence). CDR3 in amino acids: CASSLDGTGINSPLHF. CDR3 DNA: TGTGCCAGCAGCTTGGATGGGACAGGTATTAATTCACCCCTCCACTTT.

The chain joins TRBV5-1 to TRBJ2-2; D uncertain. Between the trimmed V and J ends, which lost 3 bases and 4 bases, there was a span of 13 bases. The CDR3 length is 15 residues. Germline CDR1 is SGHRS and CDR2 is YFSETQ. CDR3 DNA sequence: TGCGCCAGCAGCTCGACTCTTAGAAGCACCGGGGAGCTGTTTTTT. This encodes CASSSTLRSTGELFF.

The chain employs TRBV5-1 and TRBJ1-2, with D possibly matching TRBD1 (5 bases). This CDR3 is built from 14 residues. V was trimmed by 5 bases and J by 3 bases, leaving 14 bases between them. Germline V CDR1 and CDR2: SGHRS, YFSETQ. The CDR3, as DNA: TGCGCCAGCAGTCTCGCGGGGCAGCACTATGGCTACACCTTC. Translation: CASSLAGQHYGYTF. The variable domain in full, completed from reference TRBV5-1 and TRBJ1-2, reads KAGVTQTPRYLIKTRGQQVTLSCSPISGHRSVSWYQQTPGQGLQFLFEYFSETQRNKGNFPGRFSGRQFSNSRSEMNVSTLELGDSALYLCASSLAGQHYGYTFGSGTRLTVV.

The chain carries TRBV7-8 and TRBJ2-7, with 9 bases fitting TRBD2. Germline assignment: CDR1 SGHVS and CDR2 FQNEAQ. This CDR3 spans 16 amino acids. V dropped 5 bases and J dropped 3; count of bases not matched to a gene: 11. CDR3 region: CASSPLAGELFYEQYF. CDR3 nucleotide sequence: TGTGCCAGCAGCCCCTTAGCGGGGGAGCTATTCTACGAGCAGTACTTC.

The V call is TRBV5-4, the J call TRBJ1-2; D gene unclear. CDR3 length: 13 amino acids. The V end was cut by 0 bases, the J end by 2 bases, with 5 bases between. Germline V gives CDR1 SGHNT, CDR2 YYREEE (reference sequence). The CDR3 coding sequence is TGTGCCAGCAGCTTGGGCACAAACTATGGCTACACCTTC. It encodes CASSLGTNYGYTF.

The V gene is TRBV27, the J gene TRBJ1-1; possible D gene TRBD1, 6 bases. Germline V gene lookup returns CDR1 MNHEY and CDR2 SMNVEV (reference sequence). The CDR3 consists of 15 residues. Between the trimmed V and J ends, which lost 3 bases and 0 bases, there was a span of 11 bases. CDR3 DNA sequence: TGTGCCAGCAGTTTCTGGGGGCGTCTGAACACTGAAGCTTTCTTT. Its translation: CASSFWGRLNTEAFF.

This sequence joins TRBV19 and TRBJ1-5; D is unresolved. Trimming removed 7 bases from V and 4 bases from J, with 11 bases in between. The CDR3 is made up of 13 amino acids. The germline V gene has CDR1 LNHDA and CDR2 SQIVND (reference sequence). CDR3 region: CASNFFPNQPQHF. CDR3 nucleotide sequence: TGTGCCAGTAATTTCTTCCCGAATCAGCCCCAGCATTTT.

This clone was counted once. The chain uses TRBV7-2 and TRBJ1-1, with unresolved D. Germline V gives CDR1 SGHTA, CDR2 FQGNSA. The CDR3 has 13 residues. Trimming took 3 bases from V and 2 from J, leaving 7 bases between them. The CDR3 is CASSLGINTEAFF. CDR3 coding DNA: TGTGCCAGCAGCTTGGGCATCAACACTGAAGCTTTCTTT.

About this clone itself: The same CDR3 can be traced to other DNA sequences in this sample. The genes are TRBV9 and TRBJ1-2, with 8 bases aligning to TRBD1. The CDR3 covers 15 residues. The trim removed 3 bases at V and 4 bases at J, leaving 8 bases unmatched. Germline V gives CDR1 SGDLS, CDR2 YYNGEE. The CDR3 sequence: CASSAGTGGIYGYTF. In DNA, the CDR3 is TGTGCCAGCAGCGCCGGAACAGGGGGTATCTATGGCTACACCTTC.

As to this clone: This sample includes further DNA sequences coding for the same CDR3. The V and J genes are TRBV18 and TRBJ2-3; 8 bases agree with TRBD1. From germline, CDR1 is KGHSH and CDR2 LQKENI. This CDR3 comprises 16 residues. V was pared by 1 base and J by 0 bases, with 3 bases of the junction left unmatched. In DNA form, the CDR3 reads TGTGCCAGCTCACCACTTGGACAGGGTAGCACAGATACGCAGTATTTT. The encoded protein is CASSPLGQGSTDTQYF. Filled out from reference TRBV18 and TRBJ2-3, the complete variable domain reads NAGVMQNPRHLVRRRGQEARLRCSPMKGHSHVYWYRQLPEEGLKFMVYLQKENIIDESGMPKERFSAEFPKEGPSILRIQQVVRGDSAAYFCASSPLGQGSTDTQYFGPGTRLTVL.

The chain has TRBV6-5 and TRBJ1-1; no clear D. Trimming shortened V by 0 bases and J by 3 bases, and 8 bases separated the two germline ends. Germline-derived CDR1 and CDR2 are MNHEY and SVGAGI. This CDR3 contains 14 residues. Here the CDR3 reads CASSYSSSDTEAFF. The DNA for the CDR3 is TGTGCCAGCAGTTACTCCTCTTCGGACACTGAAGCTTTCTTT.

The chain uses TRBV19 and TRBJ1-5, with D perhaps matching TRBD1 (5 bases). Germline V lookup: CDR1 LNHDA, CDR2 SQIVND (reference sequence). V lost 2 bases and J lost 0, with 8 bases in between. This CDR3 contains 15 residues. As DNA, the CDR3 is TGTGCCAGTAGTATAAGGGGAGGTAGCAATCAGCCCCAGCATTTT. This gives the protein CASSIRGGSNQPQHF.

This chain joins TRBV7-6 and TRBJ2-5; D gene unclear. CDR1 is SGHVS, CDR2 FNYEAQ, per germline. Trimming pared 1 base from V and 5 bases from J, leaving 11 bases between. The CDR3 extends over 14 amino acids. The CDR3 sequence is CASSLGNSRETQYF. CDR3 DNA sequence: TGTGCCAGCAGCTTAGGCAACAGTCGGGAGACCCAGTACTTC.

In nucleotides, the CDR3 is TGCGCCAGCAGTGAGTCTATTCCGGGACAGGGTAATCGGGAGACCCAGTACTTC. It is translated as CASSESIPGQGNRETQYF. The chain recombines TRBV10-1 with TRBJ2-5; TRBD1 aligns across 9 bases. The germline V gene encodes CDR1 WNHNN and CDR2 SYGVQD (reference sequence). The CDR3 totals 18 residues. The V and J ends lost 0 bases and 5 bases, in that order; junction bases with no gene match: 13.

This clone was found once. The chain links TRBV28 to TRBJ1-4; 9 positions match TRBD1. J was trimmed by 8 bases and V by 4 bases; bases with no gene match: 11. This CDR3 spans 16 amino acids. Germline assignment: CDR1 MDHEN and CDR2 SYDVKM. The CDR3 sequence is CASSSGQGGREEKLFF. The DNA of the CDR3 is TGTGCCAGCAGTTCGGGACAGGGAGGAAGAGAAGAAAAACTGTTTTTT.

There are a few counts of this clone. The chain carries TRBV4-1 and TRBJ1-5; unclear D gene. The germline V gene has CDR1 MGHRA and CDR2 YSYEKL. V lost 0 bases and J lost 6, with 6 bases in between. CDR3 length: 13 residues. The CDR3 region has the DNA TGCGCCAGCAGCCAAGATCATAGTCAGCCCCAGCATTTT. As protein: CASSQDHSQPQHF.

The J gene is TRBJ2-2, the V gene TRBV2, with TRBD1 matching over 7 bases. The CDR3 has 14 amino acids. V shed 6 bases, J shed 2 bases, and the junction held 3 bases outside the gene matches. Looked up from germline, CDR1 is SNHLY and CDR2 is FYNNEI. CDR3 sequence: CASRWDRNTGELFF. As DNA, the CDR3 is TGTGCCAGCAGATGGGACAGAAACACCGGGGAGCTGTTTTTT.

The chain recombines TRBV12-3 or TRBV12-4 with TRBJ1-5, with 7 bases fitting TRBD1. V was clipped by 4 bases and J by 4 bases; unmatched bases: 1. The CDR3 consists of 13 residues. The CDR3 loop reads CASSSGGNQPQHF. CDR3 nucleotide sequence: TGTGCCAGCAGTTCAGGGGGGAATCAGCCCCAGCATTTT.

J is TRBJ2-7 and V is TRBV30, with D uncertain. CDR1 and CDR2 (germline): GTSNPN, SVGIG (reference sequence). The ends were cut back, 1 base at V and 5 bases at J, with 12 bases in the middle. The CDR3 is 13 residues long. The CDR3 bases are TGTGCCTGGAGTGCCGCGGTCCCTCACGAGCAGTACTTC. This sequence encodes CAWSAAVPHEQYF.

This chain uses TRBV5-8 with TRBJ2-4; 14 bases agree with TRBD2. This CDR3 is 15 amino acids long. In germline, CDR1 is SGHTS, CDR2 YDEGEE. With 4 bases clipped from V and 9 bases from J, the junction kept 6 bases outside the gene matches. CDR3 sequence: CASSVPGTSGGIQYF. The CDR3 coding sequence is TGTGCCAGCAGCGTACCCGGGACTAGCGGGGGCATTCAGTACTTC.